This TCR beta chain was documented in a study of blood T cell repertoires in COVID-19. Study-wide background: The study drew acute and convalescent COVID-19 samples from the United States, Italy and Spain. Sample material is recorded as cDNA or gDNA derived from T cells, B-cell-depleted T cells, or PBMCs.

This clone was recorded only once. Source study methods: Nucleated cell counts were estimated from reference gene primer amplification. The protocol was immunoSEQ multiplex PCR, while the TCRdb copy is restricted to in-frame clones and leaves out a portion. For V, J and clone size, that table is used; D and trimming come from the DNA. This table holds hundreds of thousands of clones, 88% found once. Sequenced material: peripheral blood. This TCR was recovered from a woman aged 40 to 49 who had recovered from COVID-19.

In DNA form, the CDR3 reads TGTGCCAGCAGTTACTCAGGGGGCCATGAGCAGTTCTTC. It codes for CASSYSGGHEQFF. This rearrangement joins TRBV6-5 to TRBJ2-1; 7 positions agree with TRBD1. V lost 0 bases and J lost 8; bases outside the gene matches: 1. CDR1 and CDR2 from the germline V gene are MNHEY and SVGAGI. The CDR3 is 13 amino acids.